The 8 T cell receptor beta chains given below trace back to one sample, sequenced in a study of cytomegalovirus exposure and HLA in healthy donors. PCR amplification relied on 60 Vbeta primers (plus 13 Jbeta primers). TCRdb's table, derived via immunoSEQ multiplex PCR, lists solely in-frame clones and lacks some. The repertoire holds about 130,000 clones, with approximately 8.8% as singletons. The sample was PBMCs. The receptor source for this set is a man aged 35-49 years in good health and CMV-seronegative.

The rearrangement joins TRBV6-5 to TRBJ2-1; 10 bases fit TRBD2. This CDR3 is 15 amino acids long. The germline CDR1 and CDR2 sequences are MNHEY and SVGAGI. Trimming at V came to 6 bases and at J to 9 bases, leaving 11 bases not matched to a gene. Written as DNA, the CDR3 is TGTGCCAGCAGGGGCGGGCTAGCGGGGGTTCGTGAGCAGTTCTTC. Amino acids: CASRGGLAGVREQFF.

V usage is TRBV7-3 and J usage is TRBJ2-2, with 8 nucleotides matching TRBD2. Germline CDR1 reads SGHTA; CDR2 reads FQGTGA. After removal of 2 bases from V and 1 base from J, the junction contained 3 bases not matched to a gene. The CDR3 has 16 residues. The CDR3 loop is CASSLRAGGNTGELFF. DNA for the CDR3: TGTGCCAGCAGCTTACGGGCGGGGGGGAACACCGGGGAGCTGTTTTTT.

This clone was seen more than once but under ten times. The rearrangement links TRBV2 to TRBJ1-1; TRBD1 agrees at 9 bases. Germline CDR1 reads SNHLY; CDR2 reads FYNNEI. The CDR3 is 13 amino acids. The V and J ends lost 3 bases and 11 bases, in that order; junction bases with no gene match: 7. The CDR3 nucleotides are TGTGCCAGCAGTGATGAAGGGACAGGGATCGCTTTCTTT. The encoded protein is CASSDEGTGIAFF.

A single count supports this clone. The gene calls are TRBV11-2 and TRBJ2-7, with 9 bases fitting TRBD1. The CDR3 totals 13 residues. The V segment lost 1 base and the J segment 5 bases; nucleotides outside the gene matches: 0. Germline V gene data show CDR1 as SGHAT and CDR2 as FQNNGV. In nucleotides, the CDR3 is TGTGCCAGCAGCTTAGGGACAGGGGACGAGCAGTACTTC. This encodes CASSLGTGDEQYF.

This clone has only a few counts. V and J are TRBV2 and TRBJ2-1; 7 nucleotides line up with TRBD2. After removal of 6 bases from V and 6 bases from J, the junction contained 8 bases not matched to a gene. The CDR3 runs 14 residues. Germline CDR1 is SNHLY and CDR2 is FYNNEI. The CDR3 loop is CASRPGPGGNEQFF. The DNA for the CDR3 is TGTGCCAGCAGACCCGGACCGGGGGGCAATGAGCAGTTCTTC.

This clone has just a few counts. Written as DNA, the CDR3 is TGTGCCAGCACCACCCCTCCGGGGACAGGACGCTACGAGCAGTACTTC. It encodes CASTTPPGTGRYEQYF. The rearrangement joins TRBV6-6 to TRBJ2-7; 8 bases are shared with TRBD1. The germline V gene encodes CDR1 MNHNY and CDR2 SVGAGI (reference sequence). The ends lost 7 bases at V and 3 bases at J; junction bases unmatched: 14. The CDR3 length is 16 residues.

This clone occurred a few times. This rearrangement joins TRBV5-1 to TRBJ2-2; 8 bases are a match to TRBD2. Trimming took 5 bases from V and 1 from J; bases not matched to a gene: 7. The CDR3 runs 16 residues. Germline V gene data show CDR1 as SGHRS and CDR2 as YFSETQ. Here the CDR3 DNA reads TGCGCCAGCAGAACCGGGGGGGGTCTGAACACCGGGGAGCTGTTTTTT. Translated: CASRTGGGLNTGELFF.

This clone came up a few times. The CDR3 loop reads CAWSVFRDYGYTF. The CDR3 DNA follows: TGTGCCTGGAGTGTCTTCAGGGATTATGGCTACACCTTC. The V and J genes are TRBV30 and TRBJ1-2, with D possibly being TRBD1 (5 bases). This CDR3 has 13 amino acids. V was cut by 0 bases and J by 5 bases, with 10 bases left in between. Germline V gene data show CDR1 as GTSNPN and CDR2 as SVGIG (reference sequence).